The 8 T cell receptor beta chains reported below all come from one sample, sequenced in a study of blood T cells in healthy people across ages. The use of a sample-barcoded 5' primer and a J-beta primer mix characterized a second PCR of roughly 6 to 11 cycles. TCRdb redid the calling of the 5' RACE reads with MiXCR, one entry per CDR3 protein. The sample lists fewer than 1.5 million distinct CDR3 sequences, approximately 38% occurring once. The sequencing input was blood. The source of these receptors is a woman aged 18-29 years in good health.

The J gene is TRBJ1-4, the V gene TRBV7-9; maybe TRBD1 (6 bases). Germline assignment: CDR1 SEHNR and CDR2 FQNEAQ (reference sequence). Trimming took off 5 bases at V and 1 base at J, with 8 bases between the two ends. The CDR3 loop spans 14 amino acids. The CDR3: CASSRGLTNEKLFF. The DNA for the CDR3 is TGTGCCAGCAGCCGGGGGCTAACTAATGAAAAACTGTTTTTT.

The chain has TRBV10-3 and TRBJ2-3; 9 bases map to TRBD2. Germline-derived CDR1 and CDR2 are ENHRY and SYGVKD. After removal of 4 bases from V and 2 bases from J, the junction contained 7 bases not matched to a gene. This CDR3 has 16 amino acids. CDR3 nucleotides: TGTGCCATCAGTGGAGTAGCGGGGGAAGACACAGATACGCAGTATTTT. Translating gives CAISGVAGEDTDTQYF.

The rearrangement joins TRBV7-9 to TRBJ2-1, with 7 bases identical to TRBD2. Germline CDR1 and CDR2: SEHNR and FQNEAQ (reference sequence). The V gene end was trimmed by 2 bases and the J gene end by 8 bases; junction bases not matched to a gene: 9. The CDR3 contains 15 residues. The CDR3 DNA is TGTGCCAGCAGCTTATCGGGGGGTAAGATCGATGAGCAGTTCTTC. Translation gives CASSLSGGKIDEQFF. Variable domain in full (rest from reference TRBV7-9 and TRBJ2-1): DTGVSQNPRHKITKRGQNVTFRCDPISEHNRLYWYRQTLGQGPEFLTYFQNEAQLEKSRLLSDRFSAERPKGSFSTLEIQRTEQGDSAMYLCASSLSGGKIDEQFFGPGTRLTVL.

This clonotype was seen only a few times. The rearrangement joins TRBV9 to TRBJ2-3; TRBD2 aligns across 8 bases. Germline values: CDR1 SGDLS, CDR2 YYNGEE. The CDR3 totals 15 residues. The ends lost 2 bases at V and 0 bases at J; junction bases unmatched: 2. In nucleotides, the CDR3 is TGTGCCAGCAGCGTTAGCGGGGTCAGCACAGATACGCAGTATTTT. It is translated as CASSVSGVSTDTQYF.

CDR3 residues: CASSVERGQGRETQYF. The CDR3 DNA follows: TGTGCCAGCAGCGTAGAGAGGGGACAGGGTCGAGAGACCCAGTACTTC. V gene TRBV9 combines with J gene TRBJ2-5, with 9 bases aligning to TRBD1. CDR3 length equals 16 residues. Trimming at V came to 0 bases and at J to 4 bases, leaving 7 bases not matched to a gene. In germline, CDR1 is SGDLS, CDR2 YYNGEE.

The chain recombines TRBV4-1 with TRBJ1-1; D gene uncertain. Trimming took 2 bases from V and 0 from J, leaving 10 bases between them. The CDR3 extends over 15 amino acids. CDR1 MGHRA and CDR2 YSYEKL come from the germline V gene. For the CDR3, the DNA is TGCGCCAGCAGCCAACCACGAACGTTGAACACTGAAGCTTTCTTT. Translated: CASSQPRTLNTEAFF.

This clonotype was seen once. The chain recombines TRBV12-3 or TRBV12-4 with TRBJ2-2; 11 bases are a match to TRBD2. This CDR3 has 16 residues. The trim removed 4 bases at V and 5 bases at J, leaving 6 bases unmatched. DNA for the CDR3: TGTGCCAGCAGTTCCAACCGACTAGCGGGGACCGGGGAGCTGTTTTTT. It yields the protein CASSSNRLAGTGELFF.

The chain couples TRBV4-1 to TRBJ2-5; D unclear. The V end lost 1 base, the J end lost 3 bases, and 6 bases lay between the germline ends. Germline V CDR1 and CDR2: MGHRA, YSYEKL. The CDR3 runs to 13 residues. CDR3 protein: CASSQVPKETQYF. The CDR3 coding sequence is TGCGCCAGCAGCCAAGTGCCGAAAGAGACCCAGTACTTC.